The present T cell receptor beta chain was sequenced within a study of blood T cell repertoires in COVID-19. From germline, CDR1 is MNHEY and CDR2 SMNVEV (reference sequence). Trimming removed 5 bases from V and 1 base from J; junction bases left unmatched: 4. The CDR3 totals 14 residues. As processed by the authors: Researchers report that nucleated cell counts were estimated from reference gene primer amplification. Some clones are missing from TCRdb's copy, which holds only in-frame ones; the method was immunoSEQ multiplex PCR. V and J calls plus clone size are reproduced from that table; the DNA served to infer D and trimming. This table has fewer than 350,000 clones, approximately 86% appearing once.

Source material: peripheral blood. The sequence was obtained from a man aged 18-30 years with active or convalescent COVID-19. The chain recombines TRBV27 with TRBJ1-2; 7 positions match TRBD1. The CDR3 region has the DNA TGTGCCAGCAGTGTACAGGGGAGTAACTATGGCTACACCTTC. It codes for CASSVQGSNYGYTF.